The source of this T cell receptor (beta chain) is a study of blood T cell repertoires in COVID-19. As handled by the study authors: Reference gene primers were amplified, and this amplification served to estimate nucleated cell counts. Clones were sequenced by immunoSEQ multiplex PCR, and TCRdb holds only the in-frame ones, with some missing. V and J calls and clone size follow that table, whereas D and trimming were derived from the DNA. The sample lists roughly 240,000 clones; around 83% were seen once. V lost 2 bases, J lost 0 bases, and 13 bases lay in between. Germline loops: CDR1 KGHSH, CDR2 LQKENI. The CDR3 totals 16 residues.

The chain joins TRBV18 to TRBJ1-2, with D possibly TRBD1 on 6 matching bases. This receptor was taken from a man aged 35 to 55 who had recovered from COVID-19. The sequenced sample consisted of peripheral blood. The CDR3 DNA sequence: TGTGCCAGCTCACCAGGGGGGGACAAATCTAACTATGGCTACACCTTC. This sequence encodes CASSPGGDKSNYGYTF.